The rows below give T cell receptor beta chains drawn from one sample of a study of CD8 T cells in ankylosing spondylitis. TCRdb itself ran the 5' RACE reads through MiXCR, one entry per CDR3 protein. Of more than 250,000 distinct CDR3 sequences in the sample, 9.5% to 13% were seen once. Input material: blood, either unsorted or a sorted T cell fraction (not recorded which). The receptors here all came from a female donor with ankylosing spondylitis or in good health (not recorded which). CDR3s include the opening cysteine and the closing phenylalanine or tryptophan. A D gene is named only where the DNA matches it firmly. Clone size is shown for a subset of rows, as once, few, many or a class of expanded clone.

D gene,V gene,J gene,clone size,CDR3 protein,CDR3 DNA
-,TRBV29-1,TRBJ1-1,many,CSVWGAGTEAFF,TGCAGCGTCTGGGGAGCTGGTACTGAAGCTTTCTTT
-,TRBV18,TRBJ2-7,many,CASSPISDRSYEQYF,TGTGCCAGCTCACCAATCTCCGACAGGTCCTACGAGCAGTACTTC
TRBD1,TRBV12-3/TRBV12-4,TRBJ1-5,-,CASSFRQGDQPQHF,TGTGCCAGCAGTTTTCGACAGGGAGATCAGCCCCAGCATTTT
TRBD2,TRBV7-2,TRBJ2-3,many,CASSLVFGGRATDTQYF,TGTGCCAGCAGCTTAGTTTTCGGCGGGAGGGCCACAGATACGCAGTATTTT
-,TRBV20-1,TRBJ2-7,-,CSARDGWVGITPLYF,TGCAGTGCTAGGGACGGCTGGGTAGGGATAACTCCCTTGTACTTC
-,TRBV5-1,TRBJ1-2,many,CASSLESVNYGYTF,TGCGCCAGCAGCTTGGAATCGGTTAACTATGGCTACACCTTC
-,TRBV5-1,TRBJ2-1,many,CASSLVRLGEDEQFF,TGCGCCAGCAGTCTAGTCCGACTGGGCGAGGATGAGCAGTTCTTC
-,TRBV28,TRBJ2-7,many,CASSSGTSDSHEQYF,TGTGCCAGCAGTTCCGGGACATCAGATTCTCACGAGCAGTACTTC
-,TRBV2,TRBJ2-1,-,CAFTAVGQFF,TGTGCCTTCACGGCGGTGGGGCAGTTCTTC
-,TRBV5-1,TRBJ1-1,many,CASRLQGGTEAFF,TGCGCCAGCCGGTTACAGGGAGGGACTGAAGCTTTCTTT
TRBD2,TRBV10-2,TRBJ2-1,many,CASSLGGRWDNEQFF,TGCGCCAGCAGTTTGGGCGGGAGGTGGGACAATGAGCAGTTCTTC
-,TRBV14,TRBJ2-5,-,CASSQEGWETLYF,TGTGCCAGCAGCCAAGAAGGGTGGGAGACCCTGTACTTC
-,TRBV4-3,TRBJ2-1,many,CASSQDPGASSYNEQFF,TGCGCCAGCAGCCAAGATCCAGGAGCCAGCTCCTACAATGAGCAGTTCTTC
-,TRBV10-1,TRBJ1-1,many,CASSIDRTTEAFF,TGCGCCAGCAGCATCGACAGGACCACTGAAGCTTTCTTT
-,TRBV5-8,TRBJ2-7,many,CASSIGHSYEQYF,TGTGCCAGCAGCATTGGACACTCCTACGAGCAGTACTTC
-,TRBV5-1,TRBJ1-4,many,CASKGGALANEKLFF,TGCGCCAGCAAGGGCGGGGCACTGGCTAATGAAAAACTGTTTTTT
TRBD2,TRBV20-1,TRBJ2-1,many,CSARDIQRDSSYNEQFF,TGCAGTGCTAGAGACATACAGCGGGATAGCTCCTACAATGAGCAGTTCTTC
-,TRBV12-3/TRBV12-4,TRBJ1-5,few,CASNEATGNQPQHF,TGTGCCAGCAACGAAGCGACAGGCAATCAGCCCCAGCATTTT
-,TRBV5-1,TRBJ2-1,many,CASSLDQRRVNEQFF,TGCGCCAGCAGCTTGGACCAGCGGCGGGTCAATGAGCAGTTCTTC
TRBD2,TRBV18,TRBJ2-1,few,CASSPWTSGRDSEQFF,TGTGCCAGCTCACCCTGGACTAGCGGGAGAGATAGTGAGCAGTTCTTC
-,TRBV20-1,TRBJ1-4,many,CSASSPVEEKLFF,TGCAGTGCTTCATCCCCTGTTGAGGAAAAACTGTTTTTT
TRBD1,TRBV5-5,TRBJ2-1,few,CASSLAGTGVNEQFF,TGTGCCAGCAGCTTGGCCGGGACAGGGGTTAATGAGCAGTTCTTC
TRBD1,TRBV24-1,TRBJ2-2,many,CATSDLVGAGGMTGELFF,TGTGCCACCAGTGATTTGGTGGGGGCAGGGGGCATGACCGGGGAGCTGTTTTTT
TRBD2,TRBV6-1,TRBJ2-5,-,CASNRLAGEQETQYF,TGTGCCAGCAATCGACTAGCGGGAGAACAAGAGACCCAGTACTTC
-,TRBV5-5,TRBJ2-7,many,CASSLAEYEQYF,TGTGCCAGCAGCTTGGCCGAGTACGAGCAGTACTTC
-,TRBV2,TRBJ2-2,few,CASSEMGHYTGELFF,TGTGCCAGCAGTGAAATGGGACACTACACCGGGGAGCTGTTTTTT
-,TRBV28,TRBJ2-3,-,CASSLPSGTSLRADTQNF,TGTGCCAGCAGTTTACCATCCGGGACTTCCTTGCGGGCAGATACGCAGAATTTT
TRBD1,TRBV5-1,TRBJ2-7,-,CASSRTGGANYEQYF,TGCGCCAGCAGCCGGACAGGGGGCGCAAACTACGAGCAGTACTTC
-,TRBV28,TRBJ2-7,many,CASASVDYEQYF,TGTGCCAGCGCTTCCGTTGACTACGAGCAGTACTTC
-,TRBV18,TRBJ2-7,-,CASSPQGTPYEQYF,TGTGCCAGCTCACCACAGGGGACTCCCTACGAGCAGTACTTC
TRBD1,TRBV7-2,TRBJ1-5,many,CASSLRTGSSQPQHF,TGTGCCAGCAGCTTACGGACAGGGTCCAGTCAGCCCCAGCATTTT
TRBD2,TRBV12-3/TRBV12-4,TRBJ2-5,few,CASSSQRGKGLETQYF,TGTGCCAGCAGTTCACAGCGGGGGAAAGGGTTGGAGACCCAGTACTTC
-,TRBV6-1,TRBJ1-5,many,CASSQRGSYQPQHF,TGTGCCAGCAGTCAACGAGGGTCGTATCAGCCCCAGCATTTT
-,TRBV12-3/TRBV12-4,TRBJ2-5,many,CASSSTVEETQYF,TGTGCCAGCAGCTCGACGGTGGAGGAGACCCAGTACTTC
-,TRBV20-1,TRBJ2-5,many,CSARGSGPQETQYF,TGCAGTGCTAGAGGTTCCGGTCCCCAAGAGACCCAGTACTTC
TRBD2,TRBV10-3,TRBJ2-3,few,CAISELWTSGGNHPSGDTQYF,TGTGCCATCAGCGAACTTTGGACTAGCGGGGGGAACCACCCGTCCGGCGATACGCAGTATTTT
-,TRBV12-3/TRBV12-4,TRBJ1-3,once,CAISLTQAGGNSGNTIYF,TGTGCCATCAGTTTAACCCAGGCGGGGGGAAACTCTGGAAACACCATATATTTT
-,TRBV20-1,TRBJ2-5,many,CSAREGLEETQYF,TGCAGTGCTAGAGAGGGACTGGAAGAGACCCAGTACTTC
-,TRBV25-1,TRBJ2-7,-,CASSELSKSYEQYF,TGTGCCAGCAGTGAATTGAGCAAGAGCTACGAGCAGTACTTC
-,TRBV5-4,TRBJ2-2,-,CASSRETSGELFF,TGTGCCAGCAGCCGAGAAACCTCCGGGGAGCTGTTTTTT
TRBD2,TRBV20-1,TRBJ2-7,few,CSEEREGNEQYF,TGCAGTGAGGAACGGGAGGGCAACGAGCAGTACTTC
-,TRBV20-1,TRBJ2-2,many,CSAMAGGPGTGELFF,TGCAGTGCTATGGCCGGAGGGCCGGGCACCGGGGAGCTGTTTTTT
-,TRBV4-1,TRBJ2-2,many,CASSQDGRVRELFF,TGCGCCAGCAGCCAAGATGGAAGGGTCCGGGAGCTGTTTTTT
-,TRBV7-8,TRBJ1-5,many,CASSGLGQPQHF,TGTGCCAGCAGCGGTCTCGGGCAGCCCCAGCATTTT
TRBD1,TRBV12-3/TRBV12-4,TRBJ1-1,many,CASSYTGVDTEAFF,TGTGCCAGCAGTTACACAGGGGTAGACACTGAAGCTTTCTTT
-,TRBV12-3/TRBV12-4,TRBJ2-2,many,CASSPSLSAGELFF,TGTGCCAGCAGTCCCTCCCTCTCGGCCGGGGAGCTGTTTTTT
-,TRBV12-3/TRBV12-4,TRBJ2-5,many,CASSPTGPQETQYF,TGTGCCAGCAGCCCGACTGGACCGCAAGAGACCCAGTACTTC
-,TRBV7-8,TRBJ2-1,many,CASHNSMVEQFF,TGTGCCAGCCACAATTCGATGGTTGAGCAGTTCTTC
-,TRBV28,TRBJ2-5,-,CASSLYLWGQETQYF,TGTGCCAGCAGTTTATATCTGTGGGGCCAAGAGACCCAGTACTTC
-,TRBV5-1,TRBJ2-1,many,CASSLEREGFWFF,TGCGCCAGCAGCTTGGAACGTGAGGGGTTCTGGTTCTTC